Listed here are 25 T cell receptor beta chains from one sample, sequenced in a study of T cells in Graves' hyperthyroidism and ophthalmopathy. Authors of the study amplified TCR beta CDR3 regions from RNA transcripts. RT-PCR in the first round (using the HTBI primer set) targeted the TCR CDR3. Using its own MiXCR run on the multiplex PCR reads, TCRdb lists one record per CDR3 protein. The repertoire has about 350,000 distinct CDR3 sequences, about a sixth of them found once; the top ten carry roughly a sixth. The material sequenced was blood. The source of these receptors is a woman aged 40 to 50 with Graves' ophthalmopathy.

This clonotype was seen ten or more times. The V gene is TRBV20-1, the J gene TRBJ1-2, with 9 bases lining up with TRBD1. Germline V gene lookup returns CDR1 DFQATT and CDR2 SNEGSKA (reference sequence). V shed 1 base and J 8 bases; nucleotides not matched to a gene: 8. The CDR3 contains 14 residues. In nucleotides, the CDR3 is TGCAGTGCTAGAGTGATACAGGGGGCAGGAGGCTACACCTTC. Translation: CSARVIQGAGGYTF.

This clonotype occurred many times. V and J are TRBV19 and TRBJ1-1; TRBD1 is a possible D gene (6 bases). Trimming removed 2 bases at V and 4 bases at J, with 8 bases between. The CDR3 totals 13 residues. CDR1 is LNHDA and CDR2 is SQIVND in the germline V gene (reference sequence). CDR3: CASSIMGATEAFF. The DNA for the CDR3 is TGTGCCAGTAGTATAATGGGGGCCACTGAAGCTTTCTTT.

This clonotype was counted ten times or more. The CDR3 loop reads CASSYEQVKWKTQYF. The CDR3 DNA sequence: TGTGCCAGCAGTTACGAACAGGTTAAATGGAAGACCCAGTACTTC. V usage is TRBV6-2 or TRBV6-3 and J usage is TRBJ2-5, with D perhaps matching TRBD1 (5 bases). Germline loops: CDR1 MNHEY, CDR2 SVGEGT. The length of the CDR3 is 15 residues. V shed 2 bases and J shed 6 bases, with 16 bases lying between them.

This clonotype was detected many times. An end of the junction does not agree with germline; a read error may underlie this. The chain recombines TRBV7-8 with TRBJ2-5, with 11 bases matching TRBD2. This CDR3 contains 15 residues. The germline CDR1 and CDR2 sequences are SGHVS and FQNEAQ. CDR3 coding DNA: TGTGCCAGCAGTTTAGGACTAGCGGGCCAAGAGACCCAGTACTTC. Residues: CASSLGLAGQETQYF.

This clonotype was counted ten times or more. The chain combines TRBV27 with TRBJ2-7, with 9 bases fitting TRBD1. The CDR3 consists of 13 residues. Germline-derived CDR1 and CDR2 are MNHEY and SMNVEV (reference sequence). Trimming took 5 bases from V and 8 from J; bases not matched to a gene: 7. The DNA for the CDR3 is TGTGCCAGCAGTCCAAAGGGACAGGGAAAGCAGTACTTC. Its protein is CASSPKGQGKQYF.

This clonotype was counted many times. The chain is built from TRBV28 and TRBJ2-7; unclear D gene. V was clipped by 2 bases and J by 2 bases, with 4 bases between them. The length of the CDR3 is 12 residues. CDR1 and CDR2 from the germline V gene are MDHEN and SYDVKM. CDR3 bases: TGTGCCAGCAGTTTAACGACCTACGAGCAGTACTTC. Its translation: CASSLTTYEQYF. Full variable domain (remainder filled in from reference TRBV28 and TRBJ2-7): DVKVTQSSRYLVKRTGEKVFLECVQDMDHENMFWYRQDPGLGLRLIYFSYDVKMKEKGDIPEGYSVSREKKERFSLILESASTNQTSMYLCASSLTTYEQYFGPGTRLTVT.

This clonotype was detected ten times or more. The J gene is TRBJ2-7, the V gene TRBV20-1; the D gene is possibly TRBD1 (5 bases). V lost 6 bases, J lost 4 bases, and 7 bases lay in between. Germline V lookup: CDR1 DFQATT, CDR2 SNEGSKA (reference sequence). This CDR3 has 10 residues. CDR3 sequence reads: CSARQYEQYF. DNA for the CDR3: TGCAGTGCAAGACAGTACGAGCAGTACTTC.

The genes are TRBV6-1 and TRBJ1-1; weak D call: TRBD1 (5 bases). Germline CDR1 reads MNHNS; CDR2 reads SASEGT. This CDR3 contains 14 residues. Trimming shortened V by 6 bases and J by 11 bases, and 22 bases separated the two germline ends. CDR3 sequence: CASRGDRNWRLAFF. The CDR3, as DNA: TGTGCCAGCAGGGGGGACCGAAATTGGCGGCTGGCTTTCTTT.

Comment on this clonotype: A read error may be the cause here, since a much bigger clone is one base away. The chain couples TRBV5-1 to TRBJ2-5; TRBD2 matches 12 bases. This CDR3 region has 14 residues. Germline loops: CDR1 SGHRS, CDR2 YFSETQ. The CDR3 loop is CASSWTSGKETRYF. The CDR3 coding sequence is TGCGCCAGCAGCTGGACTAGCGGGAAAGAGACCCGGTACTTC.

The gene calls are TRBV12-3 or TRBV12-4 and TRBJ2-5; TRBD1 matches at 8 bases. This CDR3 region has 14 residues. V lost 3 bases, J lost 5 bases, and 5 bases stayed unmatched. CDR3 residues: CASSFGQGVETQYF. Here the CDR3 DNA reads TGTGCCAGCAGTTTTGGACAGGGCGTCGAGACCCAGTACTTC.

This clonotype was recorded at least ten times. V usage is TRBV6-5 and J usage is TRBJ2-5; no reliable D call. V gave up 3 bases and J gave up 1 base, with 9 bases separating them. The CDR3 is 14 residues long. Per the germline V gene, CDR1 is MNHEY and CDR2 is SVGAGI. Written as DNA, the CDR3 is TGTGCCAGCAGTTATGGCGACGGCCAAGAGACCCAGTACTTC. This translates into CASSYGDGQETQYF.

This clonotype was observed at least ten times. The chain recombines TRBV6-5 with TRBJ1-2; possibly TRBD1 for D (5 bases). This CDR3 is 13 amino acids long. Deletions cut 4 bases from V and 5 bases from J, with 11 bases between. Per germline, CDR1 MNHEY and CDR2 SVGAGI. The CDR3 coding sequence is TGTGCCAGCAGTTCGACAGAGTCATATGGCTACACCTTC. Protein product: CASSSTESYGYTF.

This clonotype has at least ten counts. DNA for the CDR3: TGCGCCAGCAAGGACAGGGAGGACTATGGCTACACCTTC. Its translation is CASKDREDYGYTF. The V call is TRBV4-1, the J call TRBJ1-2; the match to TRBD1 covers 8 bases. This CDR3 region has 13 residues. V lost 7 bases and J lost 3; bases outside the gene matches: 4. Germline V gene sequence: CDR1 MGHRA, CDR2 YSYEKL.

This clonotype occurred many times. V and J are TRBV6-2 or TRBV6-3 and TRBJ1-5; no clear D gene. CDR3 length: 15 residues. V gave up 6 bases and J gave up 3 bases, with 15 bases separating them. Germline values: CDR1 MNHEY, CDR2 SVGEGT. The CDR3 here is CASSNNAGSNQPQHF. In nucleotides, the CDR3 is TGTGCCAGCAGCAACAACGCCGGGTCCAATCAGCCCCAGCATTTT.

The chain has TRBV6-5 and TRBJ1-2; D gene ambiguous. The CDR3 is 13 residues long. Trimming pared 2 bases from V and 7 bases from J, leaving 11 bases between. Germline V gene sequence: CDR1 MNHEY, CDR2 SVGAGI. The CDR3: CASSYGNLGGYTF. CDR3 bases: TGTGCCAGCAGTTACGGAAATTTGGGTGGCTACACCTTC.

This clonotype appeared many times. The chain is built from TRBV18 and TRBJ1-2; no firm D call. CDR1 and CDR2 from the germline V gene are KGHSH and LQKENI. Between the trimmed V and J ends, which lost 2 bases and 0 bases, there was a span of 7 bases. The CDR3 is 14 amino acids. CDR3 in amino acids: CASSPGVANYGYTF. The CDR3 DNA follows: TGTGCCAGCTCACCAGGAGTTGCTAACTATGGCTACACCTTC.

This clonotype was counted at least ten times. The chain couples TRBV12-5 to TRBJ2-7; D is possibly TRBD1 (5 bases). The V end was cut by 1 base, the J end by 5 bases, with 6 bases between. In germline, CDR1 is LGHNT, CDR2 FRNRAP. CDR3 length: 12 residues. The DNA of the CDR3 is TGTGCTAGTGGTTTGGGACAGAACGAGCAGTACTTC. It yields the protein CASGLGQNEQYF.

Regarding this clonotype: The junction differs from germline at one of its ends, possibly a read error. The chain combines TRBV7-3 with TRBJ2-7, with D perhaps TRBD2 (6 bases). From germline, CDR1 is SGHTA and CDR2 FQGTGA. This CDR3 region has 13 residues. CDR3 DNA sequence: TGTGCCAGCAGCTCAAAAGCGACGGGAGAGCAGTCCTTC. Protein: CASSSKATGEQSF.

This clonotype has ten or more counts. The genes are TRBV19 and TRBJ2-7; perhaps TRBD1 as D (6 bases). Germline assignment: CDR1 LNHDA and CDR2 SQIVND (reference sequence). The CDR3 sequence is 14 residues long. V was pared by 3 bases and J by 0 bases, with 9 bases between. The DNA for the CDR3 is TGTGCCAGTAGTATGCAGGGGAGCTCCTACGAGCAGTACTTC. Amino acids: CASSMQGSSYEQYF.

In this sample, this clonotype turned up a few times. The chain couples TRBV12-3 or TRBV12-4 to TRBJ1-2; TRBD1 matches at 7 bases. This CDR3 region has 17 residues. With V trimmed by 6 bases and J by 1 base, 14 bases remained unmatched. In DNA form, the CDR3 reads TGTGCCAGCAGCGCGACAGGGCTCGTCAGGAGTAACTATGGCTACACCTTC. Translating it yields CASSATGLVRSNYGYTF.

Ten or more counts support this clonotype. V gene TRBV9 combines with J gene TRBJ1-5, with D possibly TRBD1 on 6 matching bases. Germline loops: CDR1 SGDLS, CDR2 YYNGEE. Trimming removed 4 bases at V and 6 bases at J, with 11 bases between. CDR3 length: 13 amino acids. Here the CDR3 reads CASSTGSSQPQHF. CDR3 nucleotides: TGTGCCAGCAGCACAGGGTCCAGTCAGCCCCAGCATTTT.

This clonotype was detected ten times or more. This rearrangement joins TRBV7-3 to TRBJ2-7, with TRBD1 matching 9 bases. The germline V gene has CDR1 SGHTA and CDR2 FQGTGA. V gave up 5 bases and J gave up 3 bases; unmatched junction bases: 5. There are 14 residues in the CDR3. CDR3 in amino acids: CASSPDRGRYEQYF. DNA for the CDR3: TGTGCCAGCAGCCCGGACAGGGGCCGCTACGAGCAGTACTTC.

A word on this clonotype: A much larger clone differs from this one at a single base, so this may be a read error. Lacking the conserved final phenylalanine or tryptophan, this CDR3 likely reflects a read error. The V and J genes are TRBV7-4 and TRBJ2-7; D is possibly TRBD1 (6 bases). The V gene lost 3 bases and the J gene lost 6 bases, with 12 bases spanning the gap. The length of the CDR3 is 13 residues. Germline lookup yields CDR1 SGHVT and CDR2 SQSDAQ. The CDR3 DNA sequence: TGTGCCAGCAGCTTCTTAGGGGGATGCGAGCAGTACCTC. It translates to CASSFLGGCEQYL.

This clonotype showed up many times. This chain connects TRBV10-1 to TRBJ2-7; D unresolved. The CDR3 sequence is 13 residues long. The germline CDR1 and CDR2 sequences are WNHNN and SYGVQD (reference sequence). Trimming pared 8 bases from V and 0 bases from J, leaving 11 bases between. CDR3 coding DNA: TGCGCCAGCCCCCCTGGCACCTCCTACGAGCAGTACTTC. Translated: CASPPGTSYEQYF.

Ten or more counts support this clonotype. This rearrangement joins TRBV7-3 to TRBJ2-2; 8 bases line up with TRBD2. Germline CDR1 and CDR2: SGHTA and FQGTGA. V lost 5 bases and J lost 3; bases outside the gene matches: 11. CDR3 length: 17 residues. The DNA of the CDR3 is TGTGCCAGCAGCCCGGGGGGGGTAGCGGGACACACCGGGGAGCTGTTTTTT. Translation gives CASSPGGVAGHTGELFF. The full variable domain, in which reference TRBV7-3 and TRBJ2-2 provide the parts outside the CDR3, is GAGVSQTPSNKVTEKGKYVELRCDPISGHTALYWYRQSLGQGPEFLIYFQGTGAADDSGLPNDRFFAVRPEGSVSTLKIQRTERGDSAVYLCASSPGGVAGHTGELFFGEGSRLTVL.